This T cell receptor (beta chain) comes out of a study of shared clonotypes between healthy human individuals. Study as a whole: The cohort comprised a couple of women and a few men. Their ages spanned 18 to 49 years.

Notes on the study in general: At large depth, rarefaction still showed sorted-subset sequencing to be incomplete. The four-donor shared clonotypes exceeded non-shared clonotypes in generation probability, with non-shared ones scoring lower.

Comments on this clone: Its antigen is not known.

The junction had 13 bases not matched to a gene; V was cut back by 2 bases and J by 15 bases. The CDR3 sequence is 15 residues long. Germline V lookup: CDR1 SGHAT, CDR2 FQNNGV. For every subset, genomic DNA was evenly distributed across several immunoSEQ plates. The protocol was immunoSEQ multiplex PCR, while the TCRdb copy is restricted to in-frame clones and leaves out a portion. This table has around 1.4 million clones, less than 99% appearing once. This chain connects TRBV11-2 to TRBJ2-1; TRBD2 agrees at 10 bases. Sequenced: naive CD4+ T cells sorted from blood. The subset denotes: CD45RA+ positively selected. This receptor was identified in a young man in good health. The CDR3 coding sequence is TGTGCCAGCAGCTTATCGAGCGGGAGGGTCCCGATGCCGTTCTTC. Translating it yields CASSLSSGRVPMPFF.